These 32 T cell receptor beta chains were sequenced from one sample in a study of immune reconstitution after stem cell transplant in scleroderma. TCRdb re-called the RT-PCR reads with MiXCR, one entry per CDR3 protein. The sample yields about 4,800 distinct CDR3 sequences, 7.5% to 8.5% seen once. Sample collection occurred before or after autologous hematopoietic stem cell transplantation (not recorded which). All receptors come from a male donor with systemic sclerosis.

The chain is built from TRBV28 and TRBJ1-3, with 8 bases lining up with TRBD1. CDR3 length: 15 residues. Trimming took 6 bases from V and 3 from J; bases not matched to a gene: 7. The germline gives CDR1 MDHEN, CDR2 SYDVKM. DNA of the CDR3: TGTGCCAGCAGGACCCCGACAGGGGTTGGAAACACCATATATTTT. This sequence encodes CASRTPTGVGNTIYF.

The chain employs TRBV27 and TRBJ2-5; no definite D call. The CDR3 has 14 residues. Trimming left V 3 bases short and J 3 bases short, with 11 bases between. Germline V gene sequence: CDR1 MNHEY, CDR2 SMNVEV (reference sequence). CDR3: CASSFAWQKETQYF. DNA for the CDR3: TGTGCCAGCAGTTTTGCGTGGCAGAAAGAGACCCAGTACTTC.

In its sample, this clonotype is large (0.1 to 1%). V is TRBV6-5 and J is TRBJ1-1; D is possibly TRBD1 (5 bases). Trimming pared 7 bases from V and 1 base from J, leaving 7 bases between. This CDR3 has 12 amino acids. CDR1 and CDR2 (germline): MNHEY, SVGAGI. The CDR3 DNA is TGTGCCAGCACAGGGAGGAACACTGAAGCTTTCTTT. Its translation: CASTGRNTEAFF.

The chain couples TRBV7-6 to TRBJ1-4, with 9 bases aligning to TRBD1. The junction had 17 bases not matched to a gene; V was cut back by 5 bases and J by 7 bases. Germline V gene lookup returns CDR1 SGHVS and CDR2 FNYEAQ. The CDR3 covers 18 residues. CDR3 protein: CASSLGTGSVPGVEKLFF. The DNA for the CDR3 is TGTGCCAGCAGCCTTGGGACAGGGAGTGTCCCGGGGGTTGAAAAACTGTTTTTT.

The table lists this clonotype with a few counts. The chain employs TRBV15 and TRBJ1-5; D is unresolved. Germline V gene lookup returns CDR1 LNHNV and CDR2 YYDKDF (reference sequence). The CDR3 is 12 amino acids. Trimming took off 3 bases at V and 4 bases at J, with 4 bases between the two ends. The chain's CDR3 is CATSRVNQPQHF. CDR3 nucleotides: TGTGCCACCAGCAGGGTGAATCAGCCCCAGCATTTT.

Details on this clonotype: This sequence may be a read error, since a much larger clone differs from it by one base. This chain links TRBV28 with TRBJ2-7, with D unclear. Germline V gene sequence: CDR1 MDHEN, CDR2 SYDVKM. Trimming removed 3 bases at V and 9 bases at J, with 15 bases between. CDR3 length equals 13 residues. CDR3 sequence: CASSFLRKLGQYF. CDR3 nucleotide sequence: TGTGCCAGCAGTTTTCTGAGGAAATTAGGGCAGTACTTC. Filled out from reference TRBV28 and TRBJ2-7, the complete variable domain reads DVKVTQSSRYLVKRTGEKVFLECVQDMDHENMFWYRQDPGLGLRLIYFSYDVKMKEKGDIPEGYSVSREKKERFSLILESASTNQTSMYLCASSFLRKLGQYFGPGTRLTVT.

The chain combines TRBV24-1 with TRBJ2-1; D is undetermined. The CDR3 is 13 amino acids. Trimming stripped 3 bases from V and 9 bases from J, with 11 bases between. CDR1 KGHDR and CDR2 SFDVKD come from the germline V gene. CDR3 sequence: CATSDPLVIEQFF. The CDR3 bases are TGTGCCACCAGTGATCCCCTAGTGATTGAGCAGTTCTTC.

This clonotype is labeled as medium-sized. The chain combines TRBV28 with TRBJ1-5; unclear D gene. V gave up 5 bases and J gave up 4 bases, with 6 bases separating them. Germline lookup yields CDR1 MDHEN and CDR2 SYDVKM. CDR3 size: 12 residues. The CDR3 sequence is CASSGRNQPQHF. In DNA, the CDR3 is TGTGCCAGCAGTGGTAGGAATCAGCCCCAGCATTTT.

V gene TRBV12-3 or TRBV12-4 combines with J gene TRBJ1-4; unclear D gene. The V gene lost 7 bases and the J gene lost 5 bases, with 17 bases spanning the gap. The CDR3 is 15 residues long. In nucleotides, the CDR3 is TGTGCCAGCACTCCTTTTTATGGCCTCAATGAAAAACTGTTTTTT. Its protein product is CASTPFYGLNEKLFF.

In its sample, this clonotype ranks as medium-sized. The chain couples TRBV2 to TRBJ2-6; 7 bases fit TRBD2. The trim removed 8 bases at V and 2 bases at J, leaving 6 bases unmatched. The CDR3 runs 15 residues. The V gene's germline CDR1 is SNHLY and CDR2 FYNNEI. The CDR3 DNA reads TGTGCCAGCGGGTCCAGCGGGGCTGGGGCCAACGTCCTGACTTTC. Translated: CASGSSGAGANVLTF.

This clonotype has more than one count but fewer than ten. This sequence joins TRBV6-2 or TRBV6-3 and TRBJ2-7, with D possibly matching TRBD2 (6 bases). The CDR3 has 12 residues. With 6 bases removed from V and 7 bases from J, the gap between germline ends came to 13 bases. CDR1 and CDR2 (germline): MNHEY, SVGEGT. CDR3 DNA: TGTGCCAGCAGCCCGGGACTTGGTGAGCAGTACTTC. It is translated as CASSPGLGEQYF.

The V call is TRBV28, the J call TRBJ2-2, with a weak D call TRBD2 (6 bases). The CDR3 sequence is 17 residues long. Per germline, CDR1 MDHEN and CDR2 SYDVKM. The germline V and J ends were trimmed by 6 bases and 2 bases, with 19 bases remaining between them. Here the CDR3 reads CASRTGRGAINTGELFF. In DNA form, the CDR3 reads TGTGCCAGCAGGACCGGGCGCGGGGCGATTAACACCGGGGAGCTGTTTTTT. Filled out from reference TRBV28 and TRBJ2-2, the complete variable domain reads DVKVTQSSRYLVKRTGEKVFLECVQDMDHENMFWYRQDPGLGLRLIYFSYDVKMKEKGDIPEGYSVSREKKERFSLILESASTNQTSMYLCASRTGRGAINTGELFFGEGSRLTVL.

This chain joins TRBV20-1 and TRBJ2-3; TRBD2 matches 7 bases. After removal of 2 bases from V and 0 bases from J, the junction contained 11 bases not matched to a gene. From germline, CDR1 is DFQATT and CDR2 SNEGSKA (reference sequence). The CDR3 sequence is 17 residues long. The CDR3 DNA follows: TGCAGTGCTAGATCGCCGATAGGGACTACGAGCACAGATACGCAGTATTTT. It codes for CSARSPIGTTSTDTQYF.

The chain carries TRBV6-5 and TRBJ1-1; D gene ambiguous. V lost 7 bases, J lost 0 bases, and 9 bases lay in between. CDR1 MNHEY and CDR2 SVGAGI come from the germline V gene. The CDR3 totals 13 residues. CDR3 protein: CASKKTVNTEAFF. The DNA for the CDR3 is TGTGCCAGCAAAAAAACCGTGAACACTGAAGCTTTCTTT.

In its sample, this clonotype was seen a few times. This chain connects TRBV5-5 to TRBJ1-5; D might be TRBD1 (6 bases). CDR3 length: 14 amino acids. Trimming shortened V by 5 bases and J by 1 base, and 10 bases separated the two germline ends. CDR1 is SGHKS and CDR2 is YYEKEE in the germline V gene (reference sequence). CDR3 loop: CASSRGQSNQPQHF. CDR3 in DNA: TGTGCCAGCAGTCGCGGACAGAGCAATCAGCCCCAGCATTTT.

In this sample, this clonotype is medium-sized. V and J are TRBV2 and TRBJ2-3; D remains unclear. Germline lookup yields CDR1 SNHLY and CDR2 FYNNEI. CDR3 length: 14 residues. The germline V and J ends were trimmed by 0 bases and 6 bases, with 10 bases remaining between them. The CDR3 region is CASSEARVGDTQYF. CDR3 DNA sequence: TGTGCCAGCAGTGAAGCGAGAGTTGGGGATACGCAGTATTTT.

Relative to its sample, this clonotype is medium-sized. The chain has TRBV20-1 and TRBJ1-1; TRBD1 is a possible D gene (5 bases). This CDR3 spans 12 amino acids. Trimming left V 5 bases short and J 6 bases short, with 13 bases between. Germline CDR1 reads DFQATT; CDR2 reads SNEGSKA (reference sequence). This CDR3 reads CSAPTRDPEAFF. DNA for the CDR3: TGCAGTGCTCCCACCAGGGACCCTGAAGCTTTCTTT.

The V call is TRBV28, the J call TRBJ2-1; D call uncertain. The germline gives CDR1 MDHEN, CDR2 SYDVKM. The CDR3 sequence is 11 residues long. V shed 10 bases and J shed 3 bases, with 7 bases lying between them. This chain's CDR3 is CATADYNEQFF. The CDR3 DNA reads TGTGCCACGGCGGACTACAATGAGCAGTTCTTC.

This clonotype was detected only a few times. The V and J genes are TRBV20-1 and TRBJ2-3, with TRBD1 matching over 8 bases. The CDR3 is 15 residues long. V lost 3 bases to trimming and J lost 3 bases; unmatched junction nucleotides: 8. Per germline, CDR1 DFQATT and CDR2 SNEGSKA (reference sequence). Here the CDR3 reads CSARLRTGSTDTQYF. The CDR3 DNA sequence: TGCAGTGCTAGGCTAAGGACAGGGTCGACAGATACGCAGTATTTT.

A few counts support this clonotype. V and J are TRBV7-6 and TRBJ1-3, with a tentative D call TRBD1 (6 bases). The germline V gene has CDR1 SGHVS and CDR2 FNYEAQ. CDR3 length: 15 amino acids. V was clipped by 5 bases and J by 0 bases, with 11 bases between them. Written as DNA, the CDR3 is TGTGCCAGCAGCCGTGACAGGACCTCTGGAAACACCATATATTTT. Its translation is CASSRDRTSGNTIYF.

This clonotype is labeled as medium-sized. As DNA, the CDR3 is TGTGCCAGCAGCCCGAGGGGGCGGGAGGGGGCCTACAATGAGCAGTTCTTC. Translating gives CASSPRGREGAYNEQFF. The chain joins TRBV4-2 to TRBJ2-1; 9 nucleotides match TRBD2. With V trimmed by 4 bases and J by 2 bases, 9 bases remained unmatched. CDR1 and CDR2 from the germline V gene are LGHNA and YNFKEQ. This CDR3 comprises 17 residues.

This chain joins TRBV28 and TRBJ2-2; D unresolved. Per the germline V gene, CDR1 is MDHEN and CDR2 is SYDVKM. V lost 3 bases and J lost 0, with 2 bases in between. The CDR3 extends over 13 amino acids. The CDR3 DNA reads as TGTGCCAGCAGTTTCGCGAACACCGGGGAGCTGTTTTTT. It yields the protein CASSFANTGELFF.

This clonotype is termed large. CDR3 nucleotide sequence: TGTGCCAGCAGCCCCGCGGGAGGAAGTGAGCTGTTTTTT. Translation gives CASSPAGGSELFF. This chain links TRBV7-3 with TRBJ2-2; 8 positions agree with TRBD2. The CDR3 runs to 13 residues. With V trimmed by 5 bases and J by 11 bases, 7 bases remained unmatched. Per the germline V gene, CDR1 is SGHTA and CDR2 is FQGTGA.

This clonotype qualifies as medium-sized. The chain is built from TRBV7-2 and TRBJ2-5, with TRBD1 identical over 7 bases. Germline CDR1 and CDR2: SGHTA and FQGNSA. V gave up 0 bases and J gave up 2 bases; unmatched junction bases: 3. CDR3 length: 15 residues. The CDR3 DNA reads TGTGCCAGCAGCTTAGCGCTGGACAGGCAAGAGACCCAGTACTTC. This encodes CASSLALDRQETQYF.

This clonotype was seen a few times. The CDR3 loop is CSATSGSSYNEQFF. CDR3 DNA: TGCAGTGCTACTAGCGGGAGCTCCTACAATGAGCAGTTCTTC. This sequence joins TRBV20-1 and TRBJ2-1; 10 bases line up with TRBD2. There are 14 residues in the CDR3. CDR1 and CDR2 from the germline V gene are DFQATT and SNEGSKA (reference sequence). The V segment lost 4 bases and the J segment 0 bases; nucleotides outside the gene matches: 0.

By sample fraction, this clonotype is medium-sized. The rearrangement links TRBV20-1 to TRBJ2-7, with D unclear. Germline V gene sequence: CDR1 DFQATT, CDR2 SNEGSKA (reference sequence). CDR3 length: 12 residues. V was trimmed by 0 bases and J by 10 bases, leaving 13 bases between them. The CDR3 protein is CSARDSQASQYF. For the CDR3, the DNA is TGCAGTGCTAGAGATAGCCAGGCATCCCAGTACTTC.

A few counts support this clonotype. The chain employs TRBV5-1 and TRBJ2-3; D not resolved. The germline V gene encodes CDR1 SGHRS and CDR2 YFSETQ. V was clipped by 4 bases and J by 5 bases, with 17 bases between them. The CDR3 runs 15 residues. The CDR3 is CASSAPRNSGDTQYF. The CDR3 coding sequence is TGCGCCAGCAGCGCCCCCAGGAATTCGGGAGATACGCAGTATTTT.

By its share, this clonotype is medium-sized. The CDR3 sequence: CAWTLEGGATGELFF. The CDR3 DNA reads TGTGCCTGGACTCTCGAGGGAGGAGCAACCGGGGAGCTGTTTTTT. The chain is built from TRBV30 and TRBJ2-2, with D possibly TRBD2 on 6 matching bases. Germline values: CDR1 GTSNPN, CDR2 SVGIG (reference sequence). CDR3 length equals 15 residues. Trimming took 4 bases from V and 5 from J, leaving 17 bases between them.

This clonotype was counted a few times. The V and J genes are TRBV5-6 and TRBJ2-1; the D is unclear. The CDR3 runs to 13 residues. The germline V and J ends were trimmed by 10 bases and 12 bases, with 23 bases remaining between them. Germline lookup yields CDR1 SGHDT and CDR2 YYEEEE. CDR3 in DNA: TGTGCCGCTGGGCGGAAAGCTGCCCGCGGGCAGTTCTTC. It encodes CAAGRKAARGQFF.

This clonotype was counted a few times. The rearrangement uses TRBV7-3 and TRBJ2-5; TRBD2 agrees at 8 bases. In germline, CDR1 is SGHTA, CDR2 FQGTGA. The CDR3 runs to 13 residues. V was clipped by 5 bases and J by 3 bases; unmatched bases: 2. The CDR3 coding sequence is TGTGCCAGCAGCCAGGGACTAGAAGAGACCCAGTACTTC. Translating gives CASSQGLEETQYF.

This clonotype appeared a few times. CDR3 in DNA: TGCAGCGTTGCATGGGATAATGAGCAGTTCTTC. Its protein is CSVAWDNEQFF. The V and J genes are TRBV29-1 and TRBJ2-1; D remains unclear. V lost 4 bases to trimming and J lost 7 bases, with 8 bases between them. In germline, CDR1 is SQVTM, CDR2 ANQGSEA. The CDR3 sequence is 11 residues long.

As DNA, the CDR3 is TGTGCCAGCAGTTATACTAGCGGCTCCTACGAGCAGTACTTC. Residues: CASSYTSGSYEQYF. The chain has TRBV13 and TRBJ2-7; 8 bases are a match to TRBD2. The germline gives CDR1 PRHDT, CDR2 FYEKMQ (reference sequence). The CDR3 has 14 residues. J gave up 0 bases and V 6 bases, and 4 bases lay outside the gene matches.